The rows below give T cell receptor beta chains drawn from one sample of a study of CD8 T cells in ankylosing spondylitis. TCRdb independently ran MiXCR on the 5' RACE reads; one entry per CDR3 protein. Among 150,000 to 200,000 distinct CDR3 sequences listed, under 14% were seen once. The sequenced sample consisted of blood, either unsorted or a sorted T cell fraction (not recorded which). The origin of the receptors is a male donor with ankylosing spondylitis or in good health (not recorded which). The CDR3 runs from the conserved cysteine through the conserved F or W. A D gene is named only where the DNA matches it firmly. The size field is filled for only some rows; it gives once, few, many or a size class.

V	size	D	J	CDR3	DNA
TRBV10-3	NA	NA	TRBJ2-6	CAISDPGHGSGANVLTF	TGTGCCATCAGTGATCCGGGACACGGCTCTGGGGCCAACGTCCTGACTTTC
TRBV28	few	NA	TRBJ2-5	CASSTRDLPGETQYF	TGTGCCAGCAGCACCCGGGACCTCCCGGGGGAGACCCAGTACTTC
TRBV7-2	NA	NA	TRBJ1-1	CASSLRAMNTEAFF	TGTGCCAGCAGCTTGAGGGCGATGAACACTGAAGCTTTCTTT
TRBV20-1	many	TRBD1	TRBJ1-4	CSATDRANEKLFF	TGCAGTGCCACGGACAGGGCTAATGAAAAACTGTTTTTT
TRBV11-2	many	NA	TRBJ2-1	CASSPFRGARSYNEQFF	TGTGCCAGCAGCCCTTTCAGAGGGGCGAGGTCCTACAATGAGCAGTTCTTC
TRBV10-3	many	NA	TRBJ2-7	CAISYNRDTEQYF	TGTGCCATCAGTTACAACCGGGACACCGAGCAGTACTTC
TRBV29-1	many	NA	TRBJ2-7	CSVDLSKGMQYF	TGCAGCGTTGATTTGAGCAAGGGAATGCAGTACTTC
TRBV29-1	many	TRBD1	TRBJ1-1	CSVYQGANTEAFF	TGCAGCGTTTATCAGGGGGCGAACACTGAAGCTTTCTTT
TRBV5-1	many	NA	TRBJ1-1	CASSQGQNTEAFF	TGCGCCAGCAGCCAGGGACAGAACACTGAAGCTTTCTTT
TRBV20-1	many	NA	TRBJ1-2	CSARRREDYGYTF	TGCAGTGCTAGACGCAGGGAAGACTATGGCTACACCTTC
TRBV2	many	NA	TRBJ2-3	CASSASTDTQYF	TGTGCCAGCAGTGCTTCCACAGATACGCAGTATTTT